This T cell receptor (beta chain) was sequenced in a study of shared clonotypes between healthy human individuals. Across the study: The composition of the donors was a couple of women and a few men aged 18 to 49.

Naive CD8 cells were CD45RO-negative, positively selected for CCR7, excluding terminally differentiated effector memory CD45RA+ cells. Sequencing used immunoSEQ multiplex PCR; TCRdb keeps in-frame clones, though not all of them. The sample records 760,000 or so clones, roughly 96% being singletons. The CDR3 totals 15 residues. Unmatched junction bases numbered 11, after V lost 6 bases and J lost 7 bases. Germline V lookup: CDR1 MNHEY, CDR2 SMNVEV (reference sequence). This receptor was identified in a man aged 25 to 45 in good health. The sample comprised naive CD8+ T cells sorted from blood. This rearrangement joins TRBV27 to TRBJ2-7, with TRBD1 matching over 11 bases. CDR3 sequence (DNA): TGTGCCAGCAGCCCCGGGACAGGGGGATTGGGTGAGCAGTACTTC. Translation gives CASSPGTGGLGEQYF.